The clone carrying this T cell receptor (beta chain) has just a few counts. The data originate from a study of blood T cell repertoires in COVID-19. The wider study: Samples taken during acute and convalescent COVID-19 were collected in the United States, Italy and Spain. T cells, B-cell-depleted T cells, or PBMCs supplied cDNA or gDNA.

The V end was cut by 1 base, the J end by 3 bases, with 9 bases between. Per the germline V gene, CDR1 is SGHTA and CDR2 is FQGNSA. CDR3 size: 14 residues. In the study's own analysis: From reference gene primer amplification, estimates of nucleated cell counts were derived. Assay used: immunoSEQ multiplex PCR; TCRdb lists only in-frame clones, some missing. The DNA was the basis for D and trimming; V, J and clone size are from that table. This table holds about 47,000 clones, roughly four fifths found once. The chain joins TRBV7-2 to TRBJ1-1; D may be TRBD1 (6 bases). The specimen was peripheral blood. The origin of this receptor is a man between 70 and 80 years old with active COVID-19. Written as DNA, the CDR3 is TGTGCCAGCAGCTTAGTGGGGGCTTACACTGAAGCTTTCTTT. Translation gives CASSLVGAYTEAFF.